These 24 T cell receptor beta chains share one sample of origin, sequenced in a study of cytomegalovirus exposure and HLA in healthy donors. The PCR employed 60 Vbeta primers together with 13 Jbeta primers. Generated by immunoSEQ multiplex PCR, the TCRdb table keeps only in-frame clones and is missing some. This table holds roughly 150,000 clones, approximately 85% found once. Source material: PBMCs. These TCRs come from a man between 25 and 39 years old in good health and CMV-seropositive.

The chain joins TRBV18 to TRBJ1-5, with unresolved D. Germline-derived CDR1 and CDR2 are KGHSH and LQKENI. The CDR3 covers 17 residues. The V gene lost 3 bases and the J gene lost 0 bases, with 15 bases spanning the gap. CDR3 sequence (DNA): TGTGCCAGCTCACCGCCTACCCGTCCCTATAGCAATCAGCCCCAGCATTTT. It specifies CASSPPTRPYSNQPQHF.

V usage is TRBV6-1 and J usage is TRBJ2-2; no clear D gene. V dropped 7 bases and J dropped 0 bases, with 12 bases sitting between them. The CDR3 totals 15 residues. Germline V gene lookup returns CDR1 MNHNS and CDR2 SASEGT. CDR3 in amino acids: CASNLGTPNTGELFF. The DNA of the CDR3 is TGTGCCAGCAACCTCGGTACCCCGAACACCGGGGAGCTGTTTTTT.

The chain combines TRBV11-3 with TRBJ2-2, with D unclear. Trimming stripped 5 bases from V and 1 base from J, with 11 bases between. The CDR3 covers 15 residues. CDR1 SGHNT and CDR2 YENEEA come from the germline V gene. The CDR3 DNA is TGTGCCAGCAGCCAGTGGTCTCGGAACACCGGGGAGCTGTTTTTT. Its protein product is CASSQWSRNTGELFF.

The chain carries TRBV11-3 and TRBJ1-4; D unresolved. The CDR3 consists of 13 residues. V lost 0 bases to trimming and J lost 7 bases, with 6 bases between them. Germline lookup yields CDR1 SGHNT and CDR2 YENEEA. In DNA, the CDR3 is TGTGCCAGCAGCTTAGATCCGGGTGAAAAACTGTTTTTT. Amino acids: CASSLDPGEKLFF.

The chain carries TRBV7-9 and TRBJ1-4; no definite D call. CDR1 and CDR2 (germline): SEHNR, FQNEAQ (reference sequence). The V and J ends lost 5 bases and 5 bases respectively, with 15 bases between them. There are 15 residues in the CDR3. The CDR3 DNA is TGTGCCAGCAGCCCTTCCCGTAGAGGGAATGAAAAACTGTTTTTT. It specifies CASSPSRRGNEKLFF. The whole variable domain, filled in from reference TRBV7-9 and TRBJ1-4, reads DTGVSQNPRHKITKRGQNVTFRCDPISEHNRLYWYRQTLGQGPEFLTYFQNEAQLEKSRLLSDRFSAERPKGSFSTLEIQRTEQGDSAMYLCASSPSRRGNEKLFFGSGTQLSVL.

The chain couples TRBV27 to TRBJ2-5; 10 nucleotides agree with TRBD2. The DNA end is a closer match to TRBJ2-7, so the J assignment may be wrong. CDR1 is MNHEY and CDR2 is SMNVEV in the germline V gene (reference sequence). The CDR3 loop spans 15 amino acids. CDR3 DNA sequence: TGTGCCAGCAGTCCTCTAGCGGGAGTCTCCTACGAGCAGTACTTC. Amino acid sequence: CASSPLAGVSYEQYF.

The chain is built from TRBV5-4 and TRBJ1-1; D gene ambiguous. The CDR3 is 12 residues long. Germline V gene sequence: CDR1 SGHNT, CDR2 YYREEE (reference sequence). The V gene lost 5 bases and the J gene lost 2 bases, with 7 bases spanning the gap. CDR3 nucleotides: TGTGCCAGCAGAAGAACTAACACTGAAGCTTTCTTT. Translated: CASRRTNTEAFF.

This chain joins TRBV27 and TRBJ1-1, with a weak D call TRBD1 (5 bases). Germline V gene sequence: CDR1 MNHEY, CDR2 SMNVEV (reference sequence). The CDR3 runs 16 residues. V was pared by 3 bases and J by 1 base, with 15 bases between. CDR3 sequence reads: CASSFLLGLGNTEAFF. CDR3 nucleotides: TGTGCCAGCAGTTTCCTCTTGGGGCTGGGGAACACTGAAGCTTTCTTT.

The J gene is TRBJ2-2, the V gene TRBV5-1; 9 bases map to TRBD1. Germline V gene sequence: CDR1 SGHRS, CDR2 YFSETQ. This CDR3 comprises 15 residues. Unmatched junction bases numbered 6, after V lost 6 bases and J lost 3 bases. Written as DNA, the CDR3 is TGCGCCAGCACAGGACAGGGGAAGGACACCGGGGAGCTGTTTTTT. It is translated as CASTGQGKDTGELFF.

A single count supports this clone. This chain links TRBV5-1 with TRBJ2-1; weak D call: TRBD1 (7 bases). The germline CDR1 and CDR2 sequences are SGHRS and YFSETQ. V lost 5 bases and J lost 2, with 17 bases in between. The length of the CDR3 is 16 residues. The CDR3 region has the DNA TGCGCCAGCAGGCCACCGACAGGGAGGACCTACAATGAGCAGTTCTTC. Encoded protein: CASRPPTGRTYNEQFF.

V usage is TRBV10-1 and J usage is TRBJ1-5; D not certain. Looked up from germline, CDR1 is WNHNN and CDR2 is SYGVQD (reference sequence). The CDR3 loop spans 13 amino acids. V was shortened by 3 bases and J by 2 bases, with 5 bases between the two germline ends. The CDR3 region has the DNA TGCGCCAGCAGTGATGTCGGCAATCAGCCCCAGCATTTT. This encodes CASSDVGNQPQHF.

This sequence joins TRBV5-8 and TRBJ1-1; D not resolved. Germline V gene data show CDR1 as SGHTS and CDR2 as YDEGEE. The germline V and J ends were trimmed by 5 bases and 7 bases, with 12 bases remaining between them. The CDR3 sequence is 12 residues long. The CDR3 reads CASRGRGIEAFF. The CDR3 DNA reads as TGTGCCAGCAGGGGTCGGGGTATTGAAGCTTTCTTT.

This chain joins TRBV5-1 and TRBJ2-1; 7 nucleotides align to TRBD1. Germline CDR1 is SGHRS and CDR2 is YFSETQ. J was trimmed by 8 bases and V by 1 base; bases with no gene match: 9. This CDR3 is 15 amino acids long. The CDR3 region has the DNA TGCGCCAGCAGCTTGAAAGAGGGGGCGCGTCATGAGCAGTTCTTC. Translation gives CASSLKEGARHEQFF.

The chain is built from TRBV7-2 and TRBJ1-2, with 8 bases identical to TRBD1. V was pared by 4 bases and J by 7 bases, with 5 bases of the junction left unmatched. The CDR3 contains 13 residues. Germline CDR1 reads SGHTA; CDR2 reads FQGNSA. CDR3 coding DNA: TGTGCCAGCAGCTCACAGGGGGGTAGTGGCTACACCTTC. Its protein is CASSSQGGSGYTF. The full variable domain, in which reference TRBV7-2 and TRBJ1-2 provide the parts outside the CDR3, is GAGVSQSPSNKVTEKGKDVELRCDPISGHTALYWYRQSLGQGLEFLIYFQGNSAPDKSGLPSDRFSAERTGGSVSTLTIQRTQQEDSAVYLCASSSQGGSGYTFGSGTRLTVV.

The chain uses TRBV21-1 and TRBJ2-1; TRBD2, as called in the table, went unchecked against the DNA. TRBV21-1 is described as a pseudogene. The CDR3 loop spans 16 amino acids. CDR3 protein: CASTPSLAVTYNEQFF. The CDR3 DNA follows: TGTGCCAGCACCCCGTCGCTAGCGGTCACCTACAATGAGCAGTTCTTC.

The V call is TRBV18, the J call TRBJ2-1; no firm D call. The length of the CDR3 is 11 residues. Per the germline V gene, CDR1 is KGHSH and CDR2 is LQKENI. With 3 bases removed from V and 10 bases from J, the gap between germline ends came to 7 bases. CDR3 in amino acids: CASSPLEEQFF. The CDR3, as DNA: TGTGCCAGCTCACCCTTAGAAGAGCAGTTCTTC.

The chain recombines TRBV25-1 with TRBJ2-5; 7 bases fit TRBD1. Germline lookup yields CDR1 MGHDK and CDR2 SYGVNS. This CDR3 is built from 17 residues. J gave up 2 bases and V 4 bases, and 13 bases lay outside the gene matches. CDR3: CASSALSRDSSQETQYF. CDR3 nucleotide sequence: TGTGCCAGCAGTGCCCTATCGAGGGACAGCTCGCAAGAGACCCAGTACTTC. Using reference TRBV25-1 and TRBJ2-5 for the parts outside the CDR3, the full variable domain is EADIYQTPRYLVIGTGKKITLECSQTMGHDKMYWYQQDPGMELHLIHYSYGVNSTEKGDLSSESTVSRIRTEHFPLTLESARPSHTSQYLCASSALSRDSSQETQYFGPGTRLLVL.

The DNA of the CDR3 is TGTGCCAGTAGTTGGGGGAGCAGGAGCGGGGGATTCAATGAGCAGTTCTTC. The encoded protein is CASSWGSRSGGFNEQFF. The chain combines TRBV19 with TRBJ2-1; the match to TRBD2 covers 8 bases. The CDR3 totals 17 residues. The J segment lost 6 bases and the V segment lost 5 bases, leaving 15 bases of the junction unmatched. Germline CDR1 and CDR2: LNHDA and SQIVND (reference sequence). The full variable domain, completed using reference TRBV19 and TRBJ2-1, is DGGITQSPKYLFRKEGQNVTLSCEQNLNHDAMYWYRQDPGQGLRLIYYSQIVNDFQKGDIAEGYSVSREKKESFPLTVTSAQKNPTAFYLCASSWGSRSGGFNEQFFGPGTRLTVL.

The gene calls are TRBV30 and TRBJ1-1; D call uncertain. Trimming stripped 3 bases from V and 2 bases from J, with 13 bases between. Germline lookup yields CDR1 GTSNPN and CDR2 SVGIG (reference sequence). The CDR3 spans 14 residues. DNA of the CDR3: TGTGCCTGGAGCCCACTCACCACCAACACTGAAGCTTTCTTT. It codes for CAWSPLTTNTEAFF.

This clone was observed a single time. The chain has TRBV4-1 and TRBJ2-5; possible D gene TRBD1, 6 bases. Germline assignment: CDR1 MGHRA and CDR2 YSYEKL. V dropped 1 base and J dropped 5 bases, with 11 bases sitting between them. There are 14 residues in the CDR3. CDR3 coding DNA: TGCGCCAGCAGCCAAGGTAACAGGGCCGAGACCCAGTACTTC. It codes for CASSQGNRAETQYF.

The V call is TRBV4-3, the J call TRBJ1-5, with TRBD1 matching over 9 bases. Per germline, CDR1 LGHNA and CDR2 YSLEER. V lost 4 bases and J lost 7; bases outside the gene matches: 5. CDR3 length equals 14 residues. This CDR3 reads CASSRDRDGQPQHF. The DNA of the CDR3 is TGCGCCAGCAGCCGGGACAGGGACGGACAGCCCCAGCATTTT.

The rearrangement uses TRBV19 and TRBJ2-3; 9 bases align to TRBD1. The CDR3 extends over 12 amino acids. J gave up 10 bases and V 2 bases, and 1 base lay outside the gene matches. Germline CDR1 reads LNHDA; CDR2 reads SQIVND (reference sequence). In DNA, the CDR3 is TGTGCCAGTAGTATAAGGACAGGGGCGCAGTATTTT. Encoded protein: CASSIRTGAQYF.

The chain combines TRBV7-9 with TRBJ2-3, with D possibly matching TRBD1 (6 bases). Deletions cut 4 bases from V and 8 bases from J, with 19 bases between. This CDR3 has 15 residues. The V gene's germline CDR1 is SEHNR and CDR2 FQNEAQ (reference sequence). The CDR3: CASSSTGFLGITQYF. DNA for the CDR3: TGTGCCAGCAGCTCCACAGGGTTCCTGGGTATTACGCAGTATTTT.

This chain connects TRBV18 to TRBJ1-2; TRBD1 aligns across 7 bases. This CDR3 region has 15 residues. The J segment lost 5 bases and the V segment lost 3 bases, leaving 9 bases of the junction unmatched. Germline V gene sequence: CDR1 KGHSH, CDR2 LQKENI. CDR3 loop: CASSPSAGTDYGYTF. The CDR3 nucleotides read TGTGCCAGCTCACCTTCGGCTGGGACAGATTATGGCTACACCTTC.